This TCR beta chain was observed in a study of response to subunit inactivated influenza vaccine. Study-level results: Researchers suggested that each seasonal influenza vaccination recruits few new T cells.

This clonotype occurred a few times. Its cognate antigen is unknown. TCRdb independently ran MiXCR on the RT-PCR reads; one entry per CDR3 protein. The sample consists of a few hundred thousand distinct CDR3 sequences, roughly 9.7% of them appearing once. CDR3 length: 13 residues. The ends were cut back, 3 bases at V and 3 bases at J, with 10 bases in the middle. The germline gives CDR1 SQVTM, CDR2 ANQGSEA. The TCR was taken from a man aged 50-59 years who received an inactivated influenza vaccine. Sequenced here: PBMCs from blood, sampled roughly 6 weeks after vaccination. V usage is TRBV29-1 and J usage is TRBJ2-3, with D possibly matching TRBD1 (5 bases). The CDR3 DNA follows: TGCAGCGTTGATGGCAGGGATACAGATACGCAGTATTTT. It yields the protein CSVDGRDTDTQYF.